This T cell receptor (beta chain) was obtained from a study of blood T cell repertoires in COVID-19. Study background: The United States, Italy and Spain were the sources of the acute and convalescent COVID-19 samples. PBMCs, B-cell-depleted T cells, or T cells were the source of the cDNA or gDNA that made up the material.

As originally analysed: Amplification with reference gene primers provided the estimates of nucleated cell counts. Method: immunoSEQ multiplex PCR; TCRdb's copy keeps in-frame clones and lacks some. V, J and clone size derive from that table, while D and trimming were established from the DNA sequence. The sample has about 270,000 clones, roughly nine tenths seen once. Seattle enrolled patients during active infection and tracked them longitudinally. This CDR3 region has 13 residues. Germline V CDR1 and CDR2: KGHSH, LQKENI. With 3 bases removed from V and 4 bases from J, the gap between germline ends came to 9 bases.

Material for sequencing was peripheral blood. The sequence was collected from a young woman with COVID-19, enrolled during active disease. The chain links TRBV18 to TRBJ2-5, with D possibly being TRBD2 (5 bases). This CDR3 is CASSPGGGETQYF. Written as DNA, the CDR3 is TGTGCCAGCTCACCCGGAGGCGGAGAGACCCAGTACTTC.